These T cell receptor beta chains were read from a single sample in a study of OX40 agonist ivuxolimab in advanced cancers. The method was immunoSEQ multiplex PCR; TCRdb's version includes in-frame clones alone and lacks a portion of them. The sample contains over 75,000 clones, roughly 87% of which appear only once. This specimen was CD4+ or CD8+ T cells sorted from blood, taken in a trial of the OX40 agonist ivuxolimab. These receptors all stem from an adult with an advanced solid tumor such as melanoma, head and neck, liver or kidney cancer. CDR3s include the opening cysteine and the closing phenylalanine or tryptophan. The order of the fields is V gene, J gene, clone size, D gene, CDR3 DNA, CDR3 protein. D genes are given only for firm matches. Only some rows state a clone size, as once, few, many or a class for expanded clones.

>TRBV5-6|TRBJ2-3|.|.
TGTGCCAGCAGCTTGGTGGCAGGGACGGGCACAGATACGCAGTATTTT
CASSLVAGTGTDTQYF
>TRBV11-3|TRBJ2-3|.|.
TGTGCCAGCAGCTTAGGGGCCCCCGGAAGCACAGATACGCAGTATTTT
CASSLGAPGSTDTQYF
>TRBV29-1|TRBJ2-6|.|.
TGCAGCGTTGAAGATCGGCGGGCCTCTGGGGCCAACGTCCTGACTTTC
CSVEDRRASGANVLTF
>TRBV15|TRBJ2-6|.|.
TGTGCCACCAGCAGAGGGAGACAGGTCTATGGGGCCAACGTCCTGACTTTC
CATSRGRQVYGANVLTF
>TRBV5-4|TRBJ2-6|.|TRBD2
TGTGCCAGCAGCCCCCGGGGGGGGGCTGGGGCCAACGTCCTGACTTTC
CASSPRGGAGANVLTF
>TRBV28|TRBJ1-2|.|TRBD1
TGTGCCAGCAGCCTCCAGGGGGCAATTGGGTATGGCTACACCTTC
CASSLQGAIGYGYTF
>TRBV19|TRBJ1-1|.|.
TGTGCCAGTATCCTCAGGACAGCAGGAACTATGAACACTGAAGCTTTCTTT
CASILRTAGTMNTEAFF
>TRBV29-1|TRBJ1-4|.|.
TGCAGCGTGGGGGATGAAAAACTGTTTTTT
CSVGDEKLFF
>TRBV5-1|TRBJ2-3|.|TRBD2
TGCGCCAGCAGCTTGGGCCTCCGACTAGCGGTCGCAGATACGCAGTATTTT
CASSLGLRLAVADTQYF
>TRBV28|TRBJ1-1|once|.
TGTGCCAGCACGGGGAGGGGGAACCAAATCGGGGACACTGAAGCTTTCTTT
CASTGRGNQIGDTEAFF
>TRBV7-2|TRBJ2-1|.|.
TGTGCCAGCAGCTCCCCTCCGCCCCTCTACAATGAGCAGTTCTTC
CASSSPPPLYNEQFF
>TRBV7-3|TRBJ2-3|.|TRBD2
TGTGCCAGCAGCTCGGGACTAGCGGGCCGCACAGATACGCAGTATTTT
CASSSGLAGRTDTQYF
>TRBV5-5|TRBJ1-4|.|.
TGTGCCAGCAGCCAGACCCGACAGGATAATGAAAAACTGTTTTTT
CASSQTRQDNEKLFF